This TCR beta chain originates from a study of T cell repertoires in aging, cancer and after chemotherapy. Study as a whole: Over several months to years, re-sampled healthy donor repertoires clearly shared clones.

Turning to this clonotype: Its antigen remains unidentified.

Multiplex touch-down PCR with TRB-A/B primers amplified rearranged V-D-J TRB sequences. TCRdb re-called the multiplex PCR reads through MiXCR, storing one row per CDR3 protein. Of more than 9,000 distinct CDR3 sequences listed, more than 25% were seen once; the top ten hold 3% to 4%. Germline lookup yields CDR1 WSHSY and CDR2 SAAADI. The CDR3 loop spans 16 amino acids. Trimming took 2 bases from V and 4 from J, leaving 12 bases between them. The template was genomic DNA from peripheral blood, not RNA. Study-level findings and limits: In each cancer cohort, median generation probability increased across chemotherapy, suggesting thymic output rebounded. Untreated cancer patients had significantly lower blood TCR diversity than age-matched healthy donors. In cancer patients, declining TCR diversity with age involved lost richness and lost evenness.

This TCR came from a human donor in good health. The genes are TRBV10-2 and TRBJ1-6; D is perhaps TRBD1 (5 bases). Material for sequencing was blood. The CDR3 sequence is CASSEAGLEYNSPLHF. The CDR3 DNA reads as TGCGCCAGCAGTGAGGCAGGGTTGGAATATAATTCACCCCTCCACTTT.